This record concerns one T cell receptor (beta chain) sequence. The antigen is undetermined. This entry is derived from a study of CXCR3-negative and CXCR3-positive naive CD8 T cells. UMI-labeled 5' RACE TRB cDNA libraries were prepared from the cells. TCRdb re-called the 5' RACE reads; every CDR3 protein appears as one record, without DNA. This table holds approximately 59,000 distinct CDR3 sequences. Overall study findings and caveats: For naive cells, CXCR3-negative and CXCR3-positive subsets had similar TRBV-TRBJ usage; for memory cells, usage differed. Relative to CXCR3-negative naive cells, CXCR3-positive naive cells had more hydrophobic TRB CDR3s.

The CDR3 consists of 16 residues. Germline CDR1 SGHRS, CDR2 YFSETQ. The receptor's source is a human donor in good health. Some clones in this sample may be carry-over from other donors' samples. V gene TRBV5-1 combines with J gene TRBJ2-7; TCRdb picks TRBD1, but there is no DNA to check that call. Source material: naive CXCR3+ CD8+ T cells from blood. Subset given: CD45RO-CCR7+CD27+CD95- naive CD8+ T cells expressing CXCR3 (TNR3+). The CDR3 sequence is CASSYLGQTSSFEQYF.